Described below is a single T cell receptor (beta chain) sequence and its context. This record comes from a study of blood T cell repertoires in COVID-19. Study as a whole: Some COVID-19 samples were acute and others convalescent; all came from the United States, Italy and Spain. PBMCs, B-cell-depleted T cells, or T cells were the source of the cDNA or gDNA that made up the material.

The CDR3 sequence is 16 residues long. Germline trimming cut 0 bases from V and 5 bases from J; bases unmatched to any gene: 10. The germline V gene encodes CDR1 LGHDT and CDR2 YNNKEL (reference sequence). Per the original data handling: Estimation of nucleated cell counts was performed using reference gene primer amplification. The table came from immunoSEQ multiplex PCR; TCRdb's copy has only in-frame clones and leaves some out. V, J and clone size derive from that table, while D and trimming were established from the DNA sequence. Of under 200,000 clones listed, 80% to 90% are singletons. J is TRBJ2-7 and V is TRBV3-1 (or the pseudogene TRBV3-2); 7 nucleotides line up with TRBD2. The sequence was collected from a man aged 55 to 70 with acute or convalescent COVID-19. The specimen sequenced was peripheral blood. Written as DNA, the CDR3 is TGTGCCAGCAGCCAAGATCGGGGGGTAGATCTCCACGAGCAGTACTTC. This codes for CASSQDRGVDLHEQYF.